The 25 T cell receptor beta chains listed next were all sequenced from one sample in a study of blood T cells in healthy people across ages. For the second PCR, which ran for roughly 6 to 11 cycles, a sample-barcoded 5' primer and a J-beta primer mix were used. TCRdb processed the 5' RACE reads anew with MiXCR; each CDR3 protein has one entry. Among 1 million to 1.2 million distinct CDR3 sequences listed, more than 30% were seen once. Sequencing input: blood. Every receptor here comes from a man aged 18 to 29 in good health.

The rearrangement uses TRBV10-3 and TRBJ1-2; perhaps TRBD1 as D (6 bases). Trimming pared 0 bases from V and 3 bases from J, leaving 11 bases between. The CDR3 loop spans 15 amino acids. CDR1 ENHRY and CDR2 SYGVKD come from the germline V gene. This CDR3 reads CAISESGAGDYGYTF. CDR3 DNA sequence: TGTGCCATCAGTGAGTCTGGTGCAGGGGACTATGGCTACACCTTC.

This clonotype was seen once. The rearrangement uses TRBV7-9 and TRBJ1-1; D uncertain. The CDR3 has 16 amino acids. CDR1 and CDR2 from the germline V gene are SEHNR and FQNEAQ (reference sequence). V dropped 1 base and J dropped 5 bases, with 17 bases sitting between them. In nucleotides, the CDR3 is TGTGCCAGCAGCTTAGGGGCAGTTGAGTGGTGGACTGAAGCTTTCTTT. Protein sequence: CASSLGAVEWWTEAFF.

In its sample, this clonotype was seen many times. V usage is TRBV4-1 and J usage is TRBJ2-3; TRBD2 is a possible D gene (5 bases). Per the germline V gene, CDR1 is MGHRA and CDR2 is YSYEKL. The V gene lost 4 bases and the J gene lost 0 bases, with 11 bases spanning the gap. The CDR3 loop spans 15 amino acids. CDR3 region: CASSPAARSTDTQYF. In nucleotides, the CDR3 is TGCGCCAGCAGCCCAGCGGCCCGGAGCACAGATACGCAGTATTTT.

V gene TRBV7-4 combines with J gene TRBJ1-2; D is undetermined. Per the germline V gene, CDR1 is SGHVT and CDR2 is SQSDAQ. The CDR3 is 14 amino acids. V was shortened by 5 bases and J by 4 bases, with 14 bases between the two germline ends. CDR3 residues: CASSLVRELYGYTF. CDR3 sequence (DNA): TGTGCCAGCAGCCTCGTGAGAGAACTCTATGGCTACACCTTC.

This sequence joins TRBV4-2 and TRBJ1-1; D gene ambiguous. CDR3 length: 16 amino acids. The germline gives CDR1 LGHNA, CDR2 YNFKEQ. Trimming took off 1 base at V and 0 bases at J, with 12 bases between the two ends. CDR3 DNA: TGTGCCAGCAGCCAAGGAGTTGGCAGCCTGAACACTGAAGCTTTCTTT. Its translation is CASSQGVGSLNTEAFF.

This clonotype has just a few counts. V usage is TRBV7-2 and J usage is TRBJ1-6; D is uncertain. Trimming stripped 2 bases from V and 5 bases from J, with 10 bases between. From germline, CDR1 is SGHTA and CDR2 FQGNSA. The CDR3 runs to 15 residues. The CDR3 nucleotides are TGTGCCAGCAGCTTAACCCCCAGGAATAATTCACCCCTCCACTTT. Translating it yields CASSLTPRNNSPLHF.

This clonotype was recorded a few times. The V and J genes are TRBV9 and TRBJ2-3; the D gene is possibly TRBD1 (6 bases). V was trimmed by 3 bases and J by 2 bases, leaving 13 bases between them. This CDR3 region has 15 residues. From germline, CDR1 is SGDLS and CDR2 YYNGEE. In nucleotides, the CDR3 is TGTGCCAGCAGCGCCCGGACAGATCACACAGATACGCAGTATTTT. Amino acid sequence: CASSARTDHTDTQYF.

The chain uses TRBV4-3 and TRBJ2-2; D not resolved. The CDR3 has 13 residues. CDR1 and CDR2 (germline): LGHNA, YSLEER. V shed 0 bases and J shed 5 bases, with 4 bases lying between them. The CDR3 nucleotides are TGCGCCAGCAGCCAAGAGAGGACCGGGGAGCTGTTTTTT. This translates into CASSQERTGELFF.

The rearrangement uses TRBV12-3 or TRBV12-4 and TRBJ1-2; D remains unclear. V gave up 1 base and J gave up 3 bases, with 15 bases separating them. CDR3 size: 16 residues. The CDR3 nucleotides are TGTGCCAGCAGTTTAGGGGAGGGAGGATTCGACTATGGCTACACCTTC. Its translation: CASSLGEGGFDYGYTF.

This clonotype was picked up a small number of times. The rearrangement uses TRBV20-1 and TRBJ2-1; D unclear. Trimming left V 0 bases short and J 3 bases short, with 12 bases between. Germline loops: CDR1 DFQATT, CDR2 SNEGSKA (reference sequence). The CDR3 has 15 amino acids. The CDR3 sequence: CSARDRLAYYNEQFF. The DNA of the CDR3 is TGCAGTGCTAGAGATCGGCTGGCATACTACAATGAGCAGTTCTTC.

This clonotype was seen just once. A much more abundant neighbour one base away suggests this may be a read error. The chain's CDR3 is CAGSLGLAGAYNEQFF. In DNA form, the CDR3 reads TGCGCCGGCAGCCTGGGACTAGCGGGAGCATACAATGAGCAGTTCTTC. The gene calls are TRBV4-3 and TRBJ2-1; TRBD2 matches at 14 bases. CDR3 length: 16 amino acids. Germline V gene lookup returns CDR1 LGHNA and CDR2 YSLEER.

This clonotype was seen many times. This chain connects TRBV11-1 to TRBJ2-1; 8 bases align to TRBD2. With 2 bases clipped from V and 2 bases from J, the junction kept 8 bases outside the gene matches. The V gene's germline CDR1 is SGHAT and CDR2 FQDESV (reference sequence). This CDR3 is built from 17 residues. CDR3 DNA sequence: TGTGCCAGCAGCTTATTGAAGAGCGGGGGCGCCTACAATGAGCAGTTCTTC. It codes for CASSLLKSGGAYNEQFF. Full variable domain (rest looked up from reference TRBV11-1 and TRBJ2-1): EAEVAQSPRYKITEKSQAVAFWCDPISGHATLYWYRQILGQGPELLVQFQDESVVDDSQLPKDRFSAERLKGVDSTLKIQPAELGDSAMYLCASSLLKSGGAYNEQFFGPGTRLTVL.

This chain connects TRBV20-1 to TRBJ1-5; the D gene is possibly TRBD1 (6 bases). CDR1 is DFQATT, CDR2 SNEGSKA, per germline (reference sequence). The CDR3 length is 14 residues. The V end lost 3 bases, the J end lost 6 bases, and 15 bases lay between the germline ends. This CDR3 reads CSASWGARSQPQHF. Written as DNA, the CDR3 is TGCAGTGCTAGTTGGGGGGCTAGGAGTCAGCCCCAGCATTTT.

The chain has TRBV6-1 and TRBJ1-5; a possible D gene is TRBD1 (5 bases). The CDR3 covers 13 residues. Trimming stripped 8 bases from V and 0 bases from J, with 8 bases between. Germline V gene lookup returns CDR1 MNHNS and CDR2 SASEGT. The chain's CDR3 is CASGAYSNQPQHF. CDR3 nucleotide sequence: TGTGCCAGCGGGGCCTATAGCAATCAGCCCCAGCATTTT.

This clonotype has a handful of counts. This chain links TRBV4-1 with TRBJ1-5; TRBD1 agrees at 7 bases. The CDR3 runs 16 residues. V was pared by 0 bases and J by 3 bases, with 5 bases of the junction left unmatched. CDR1 and CDR2 from the germline V gene are MGHRA and YSYEKL. In nucleotides, the CDR3 is TGCGCCAGCAGCCAAGACGGAACAGGGGTCAATCAGCCCCAGCATTTT. This gives the protein CASSQDGTGVNQPQHF.

V is TRBV6-2 or TRBV6-3 and J is TRBJ1-5; possibly TRBD1 for D (5 bases). The CDR3 is 15 amino acids. The germline gives CDR1 MNHEY, CDR2 SVGEGT. Trimming stripped 2 bases from V and 5 bases from J, with 13 bases between. The CDR3 reads CASSYHQGNDQPQHF. For the CDR3, the DNA is TGTGCCAGCAGTTACCACCAGGGTAATGATCAGCCCCAGCATTTT.

This clonotype was detected only a few times. The chain joins TRBV18 to TRBJ2-1, with TRBD2 identical over 8 bases. Germline loops: CDR1 KGHSH, CDR2 LQKENI. V shed 0 bases and J 7 bases; nucleotides not matched to a gene: 8. The CDR3 extends over 16 amino acids. CDR3: CASSPPASGGGNEQFF. The CDR3 bases are TGTGCCAGCTCACCACCGGCAAGCGGGGGTGGGAATGAGCAGTTCTTC.

The gene calls are TRBV27 and TRBJ1-1; no reliable D call. Germline loops: CDR1 MNHEY, CDR2 SMNVEV (reference sequence). The germline V and J ends were trimmed by 2 bases and 2 bases, with 6 bases remaining between them. The CDR3 spans 13 residues. The CDR3 sequence: CASSLGYNTEAFF. Written as DNA, the CDR3 is TGTGCCAGCAGTTTAGGATATAACACTGAAGCTTTCTTT.

This clonotype was seen only a few times. This chain joins TRBV5-1 and TRBJ2-1, with 10 bases lining up with TRBD2. Germline lookup yields CDR1 SGHRS and CDR2 YFSETQ. The CDR3 is 15 amino acids. The trim removed 3 bases at V and 5 bases at J, leaving 5 bases unmatched. The CDR3 reads CASSSVAGGHNEQFF. CDR3 DNA: TGCGCCAGCAGCTCCGTAGCGGGGGGTCACAATGAGCAGTTCTTC. The complete variable domain, with remaining parts taken from reference TRBV5-1 and TRBJ2-1, reads KAGVTQTPRYLIKTRGQQVTLSCSPISGHRSVSWYQQTPGQGLQFLFEYFSETQRNKGNFPGRFSGRQFSNSRSEMNVSTLELGDSALYLCASSSVAGGHNEQFFGPGTRLTVL.

The gene calls are TRBV7-2 and TRBJ1-2, with D unresolved. The CDR3 loop spans 14 amino acids. The germline V gene encodes CDR1 SGHTA and CDR2 FQGNSA. V was clipped by 3 bases and J by 7 bases, with 15 bases between them. The CDR3 nucleotides read TGTGCCAGCAGCTTTGGGTCGGGGAGTACTGGCTACACCTTC. Protein sequence: CASSFGSGSTGYTF. Together with reference TRBV7-2 and TRBJ1-2, the CDR3 gives the full variable domain: GAGVSQSPSNKVTEKGKDVELRCDPISGHTALYWYRQSLGQGLEFLIYFQGNSAPDKSGLPSDRFSAERTGGSVSTLTIQRTQQEDSAVYLCASSFGSGSTGYTFGSGTRLTVV.

V and J are TRBV7-2 and TRBJ1-6, with D maybe TRBD1 (6 bases). With 5 bases removed from V and 7 bases from J, the gap between germline ends came to 12 bases. This CDR3 is 14 amino acids long. Per the germline V gene, CDR1 is SGHTA and CDR2 is FQGNSA. CDR3 protein: CASSESGANSPLHF. The CDR3 DNA sequence: TGTGCCAGCAGCGAATCGGGGGCGAATTCACCCCTCCACTTT.

This clonotype has just one count. The V and J genes are TRBV6-6 and TRBJ1-5, with D possibly TRBD1 on 5 matching bases. The CDR3 runs to 15 residues. Trimming removed 6 bases from V and 0 bases from J, with 12 bases in between. Per the germline V gene, CDR1 is MNHNY and CDR2 is SVGAGI (reference sequence). CDR3 sequence: CASSRRGTSNQPQHF. CDR3 coding DNA: TGTGCCAGCAGCCGTAGGGGTACTAGCAATCAGCCCCAGCATTTT.

DNA for the CDR3: TGTGCCAGCAAAGGGAGCCTGGAGATCACCGGGGAGCTGTTTTTT. It encodes CASKGSLEITGELFF. V is TRBV6-5 and J is TRBJ2-2, with TRBD2 as a possible D gene (5 bases). Between the trimmed V and J ends, which lost 7 bases and 4 bases, there was a span of 16 bases. CDR1 and CDR2 from the germline V gene are MNHEY and SVGAGI. The CDR3 length is 15 residues.

The chain uses TRBV20-1 and TRBJ1-1; tentative D call: TRBD1 (6 bases). Germline assignment: CDR1 DFQATT and CDR2 SNEGSKA (reference sequence). The CDR3 spans 13 residues. V shed 2 bases and J shed 10 bases, with 17 bases lying between them. The CDR3 sequence is CSARSQGYSGAFF. As DNA, the CDR3 is TGCAGTGCTAGATCTCAGGGGTATTCAGGAGCTTTCTTT.

CDR3 in DNA: TGTGCCAGCAGTTACGGTTCCCCTTCTATTTCACCCGACGGCTACACCTTC. Translated, it gives CASSYGSPSISPDGYTF. V usage is TRBV6-5 and J usage is TRBJ1-2, with unresolved D. The V and J ends lost 2 bases and 8 bases respectively, with 24 bases between them. Germline CDR1 and CDR2: MNHEY and SVGAGI. The CDR3 is 17 residues long.